One and the same sample provided the 20 T cell receptor beta chains below, sequenced in a study of CD8+ T cells in alopecia areata (dated 2018 in TCRdb). The meaning of the sample's time point label: four to five weeks on oral tofacitinib. In light of the paper, this sample's treatment or condition label describes: oral pan-JAK inhibitor, 5-10 mg twice daily. Library method: the immunoSEQ multiplex PCR assay. RNA was extracted from all samples and reverse transcribed into cDNA as template for TCR sequencing. TCRdb re-hosts the immuneACCESS table, in-frame sequences only. Its copies lack some clones; in the studies checked, an unresolved V gene accounts for under half of them, and the cause for the rest is not known. This sample comprises roughly 190,000 clones, approximately 56% of them detected only once. About 3% of the sample belongs to the ten largest clones. This specimen was CD4+ T cells sorted from blood, taken at week 4, from a patient treated with tofacitinib. These receptor sequences come from a human donor with alopecia areata.

The chain combines TRBV6-5 with TRBJ2-7; 11 bases align to TRBD1. CDR1 and CDR2 from the germline V gene are MNHEY and SVGAGI. V shed 5 bases, J shed 7 bases, and the junction held 7 bases outside the gene matches. The CDR3 length is 14 residues. CDR3 nucleotide sequence: TGTGCCAGCAGTGGACAGGGGGCTAGGTGGGAGCAGTACTTC. This translates into CASSGQGARWEQYF.

The chain combines TRBV6-5 with TRBJ1-4, with 9 bases fitting TRBD1. Trimming at V came to 0 bases and at J to 10 bases, leaving 6 bases not matched to a gene. The length of the CDR3 is 15 residues. The germline gives CDR1 MNHEY, CDR2 SVGAGI. The DNA for the CDR3 is TGTGCCAGCAGTTACTCCATCACAGGGGGCGGAAAACTGTTTTTT. This gives the protein CASSYSITGGGKLFF.

The chain carries TRBV27 and TRBJ1-2; D not certain. This CDR3 spans 14 amino acids. Trimming took 4 bases from V and 4 from J, leaving 13 bases between them. Germline assignment: CDR1 MNHEY and CDR2 SMNVEV (reference sequence). CDR3 sequence: CASSYRVPSYGYTF. In DNA form, the CDR3 reads TGTGCCAGCAGTTACAGAGTCCCCTCCTATGGCTACACCTTC.

The chain uses TRBV10-3 and TRBJ2-1; D gene unclear. CDR1 is ENHRY and CDR2 is SYGVKD in the germline V gene. There are 12 residues in the CDR3. Trimming took off 10 bases at V and 5 bases at J, with 12 bases between the two ends. CDR3 in amino acids: CATQALDNEQFF. As DNA, the CDR3 is TGTGCCACCCAAGCCCTTGACAATGAGCAGTTCTTC.

The chain combines TRBV27 with TRBJ2-3; D ambiguous. Germline V gene sequence: CDR1 MNHEY, CDR2 SMNVEV (reference sequence). The CDR3 is 15 residues long. The V and J ends lost 7 bases and 1 base respectively, with 15 bases between them. The CDR3 nucleotides read TGTGCCAGCATGCCCCACAGAACTCGCACAGATACGCAGTATTTT. It codes for CASMPHRTRTDTQYF.

This sequence joins TRBV15 and TRBJ2-3, with no clear D. There are 13 residues in the CDR3. V was cut by 8 bases and J by 0 bases, with 9 bases left in between. The germline gives CDR1 LNHNV, CDR2 YYDKDF (reference sequence). In nucleotides, the CDR3 is TGTGCCACCTCAGTGGGAAGCACAGATACGCAGTATTTT. This encodes CATSVGSTDTQYF.

This clone was found once. The chain has TRBV30 and TRBJ1-4; no definite D call. This CDR3 has 16 amino acids. V gave up 0 bases and J gave up 8 bases, with 19 bases separating them. The V gene's germline CDR1 is GTSNPN and CDR2 SVGIG (reference sequence). The chain's CDR3 is CAWSVRWGKGDEKLFF. CDR3 in DNA: TGTGCCTGGAGTGTACGCTGGGGTAAGGGTGACGAAAAACTGTTTTTT.

This clone was counted only a few times. This chain joins TRBV11-2 and TRBJ2-3; D is undetermined. The CDR3 covers 14 residues. Between the trimmed V and J ends, which lost 0 bases and 11 bases, there was a span of 15 bases. Germline lookup yields CDR1 SGHAT and CDR2 FQNNGV. The CDR3 reads CASSLDRLTDQQYF. CDR3 sequence (DNA): TGTGCCAGCAGCTTAGATCGACTTACGGATCAGCAGTATTTT.

This clone was picked up a small number of times. The gene calls are TRBV30 and TRBJ2-3; D is uncertain. The CDR3 spans 10 residues. V lost 0 bases and J 7 bases, leaving 2 bases between the germline ends. Germline CDR1 reads GTSNPN; CDR2 reads SVGIG (reference sequence). The CDR3 loop is CAWSVNTQYF. The CDR3 DNA is TGTGCCTGGAGTGTGAATACGCAGTATTTT.

Concerning this clone: This CDR3 is also generated by other DNA sequences in the sample. V and J are TRBV7-2 and TRBJ2-5; maybe TRBD2 (6 bases). Looked up from germline, CDR1 is SGHTA and CDR2 is FQGNSA. This CDR3 contains 13 residues. Trimming cost V 2 bases and J 5 bases, with 9 bases left between them. The CDR3 loop reads CASSLSRGETQYF. In DNA form, the CDR3 reads TGTGCCAGCAGCTTATCCCGGGGGGAGACCCAGTACTTC.

This clone was seen more than once but under ten times. The chain has TRBV30 and TRBJ1-5; D is undetermined. Germline V gene data show CDR1 as GTSNPN and CDR2 as SVGIG (reference sequence). V lost 3 bases and J lost 5, with 11 bases in between. The CDR3 has 13 residues. CDR3 sequence reads: CAWRVKGDQPQHF. The CDR3 nucleotides read TGTGCCTGGAGGGTCAAGGGCGATCAGCCCCAGCATTTT.

This clone was seen many times. The chain employs TRBV7-2 and TRBJ1-6; TRBD1 might be the D (6 bases). Germline V gene data show CDR1 as SGHTA and CDR2 as FQGNSA. The V and J ends lost 1 base and 0 bases respectively, with 13 bases between them. The CDR3 covers 18 residues. CDR3 residues: CASSLGQTGSSYNSPLHF. CDR3 bases: TGTGCCAGCAGCTTAGGGCAGACAGGAAGCTCCTATAATTCACCCCTCCACTTT.

The V gene is TRBV29-1, the J gene TRBJ1-2; D may be TRBD1 (6 bases). With 2 bases removed from V and 8 bases from J, the gap between germline ends came to 15 bases. The CDR3 consists of 13 residues. Germline loops: CDR1 SQVTM, CDR2 ANQGSEA. The CDR3 nucleotides are TGCAGCGTTGAAAGGGGGAGGGGCGGAGGCTACACCTTC. Protein product: CSVERGRGGGYTF.

The J gene is TRBJ2-1, the V gene TRBV29-1; D gene ambiguous. The V gene lost 0 bases and the J gene lost 10 bases, with 16 bases spanning the gap. The CDR3 consists of 14 residues. Per germline, CDR1 SQVTM and CDR2 ANQGSEA. CDR3 protein: CSVEERSQLGEQFF. The DNA for the CDR3 is TGCAGCGTTGAAGAACGAAGTCAGCTTGGGGAGCAGTTCTTC.

This clone has only a few counts. The rearrangement uses TRBV12-5 and TRBJ2-3; D gene ambiguous. Trimming cost V 10 bases and J 0 bases, with 17 bases left between them. The CDR3 runs to 15 residues. Per the germline V gene, CDR1 is LGHNT and CDR2 is FRNRAP. The CDR3 region has the DNA TGTGCTACTTTTGTCAGGTTAGGGAGCACAGATACGCAGTATTTT. This codes for CATFVRLGSTDTQYF.

The chain has TRBV25-1 and TRBJ2-7; 9 bases are a match to TRBD1. The V gene end was trimmed by 6 bases and the J gene end by 2 bases; junction bases not matched to a gene: 2. Per germline, CDR1 MGHDK and CDR2 SYGVNS. The CDR3 has 13 residues. This CDR3 reads CASRGQGAYEQYF. CDR3 sequence (DNA): TGTGCCAGCAGGGGACAGGGTGCCTACGAGCAGTACTTC.

This clone occurred a few times. The V gene is TRBV28, the J gene TRBJ2-4; TRBD2 agrees at 7 bases. The CDR3 is 16 residues long. The V gene's germline CDR1 is MDHEN and CDR2 SYDVKM. J was trimmed by 7 bases and V by 5 bases; bases with no gene match: 14. The CDR3 nucleotides read TGTGCCAGCAGTAATCTAGCTTACGGGGGGACGAACATTCAGTACTTC. Its translation: CASSNLAYGGTNIQYF.

The chain employs TRBV4-2 and TRBJ2-3; D gene unclear. Per germline, CDR1 LGHNA and CDR2 YNFKEQ. This CDR3 has 15 amino acids. Between the trimmed V and J ends, which lost 5 bases and 0 bases, there was a span of 12 bases. In nucleotides, the CDR3 is TGTGCCAGCAGCTTGGACGGCACGAGCACAGATACGCAGTATTTT. This encodes CASSLDGTSTDTQYF.

J is TRBJ2-7 and V is TRBV29-1, with 7 bases that match TRBD1. V trimming: 3 bases; J trimming: 3 bases; junction bases outside the gene matches: 5. This CDR3 has 13 residues. The germline gives CDR1 SQVTM, CDR2 ANQGSEA. The CDR3 region has the DNA TGCAGCGTTGATCGTCGGACAGGCTACGAGCAGTACTTC. Translating gives CSVDRRTGYEQYF.

The V gene is TRBV30, the J gene TRBJ2-3, with D tentatively TRBD2 (7 bases). This CDR3 comprises 15 residues. Deletions cut 3 bases from V and 3 bases from J, with 16 bases between. Germline-derived CDR1 and CDR2 are GTSNPN and SVGIG (reference sequence). CDR3 protein: CAWSQLGGATDTQYF. The CDR3 DNA is TGTGCCTGGAGCCAGCTGGGGGGGGCGACAGATACGCAGTATTTT.